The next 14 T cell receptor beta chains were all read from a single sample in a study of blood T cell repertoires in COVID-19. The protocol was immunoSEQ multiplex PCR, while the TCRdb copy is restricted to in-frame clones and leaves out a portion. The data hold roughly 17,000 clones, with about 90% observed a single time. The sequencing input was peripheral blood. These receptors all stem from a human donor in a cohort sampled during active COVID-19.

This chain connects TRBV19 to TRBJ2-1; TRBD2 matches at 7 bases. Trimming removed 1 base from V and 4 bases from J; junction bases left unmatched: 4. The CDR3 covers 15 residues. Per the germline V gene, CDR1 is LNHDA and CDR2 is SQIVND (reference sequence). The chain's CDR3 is CASSIVGLTYNEQFF. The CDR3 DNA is TGTGCCAGTAGTATAGTGGGACTAACGTACAATGAGCAGTTCTTC.

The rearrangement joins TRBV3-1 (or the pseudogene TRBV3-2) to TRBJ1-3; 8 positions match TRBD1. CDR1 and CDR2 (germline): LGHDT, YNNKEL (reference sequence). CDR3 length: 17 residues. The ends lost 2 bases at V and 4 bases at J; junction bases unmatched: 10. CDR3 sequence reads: CASSQRRQGTRGNTIYF. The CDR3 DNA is TGTGCCAGCAGCCAACGAAGACAGGGGACGCGCGGAAACACCATATATTTT.

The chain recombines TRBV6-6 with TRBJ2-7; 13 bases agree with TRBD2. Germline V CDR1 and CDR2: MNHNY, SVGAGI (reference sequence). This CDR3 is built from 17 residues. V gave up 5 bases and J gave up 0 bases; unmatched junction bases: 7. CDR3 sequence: CASSRLAGGSRSYEQYF. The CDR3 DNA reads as TGTGCCAGCAGTCGACTAGCGGGAGGTTCCCGCTCCTACGAGCAGTACTTC.

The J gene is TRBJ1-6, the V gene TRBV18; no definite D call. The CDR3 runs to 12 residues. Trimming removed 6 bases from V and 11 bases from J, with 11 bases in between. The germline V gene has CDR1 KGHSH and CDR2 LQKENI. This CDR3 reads CASSSVRTPLHF. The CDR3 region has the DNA TGTGCCAGCTCCAGTGTGCGGACACCCCTCCACTTT.

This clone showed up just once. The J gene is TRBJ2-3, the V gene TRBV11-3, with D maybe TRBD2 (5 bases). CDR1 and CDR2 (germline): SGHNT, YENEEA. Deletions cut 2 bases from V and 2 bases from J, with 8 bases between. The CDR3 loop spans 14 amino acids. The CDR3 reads CASSLTGYTDTQYF. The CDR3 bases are TGTGCCAGCAGCTTAACGGGGTACACAGATACGCAGTATTTT.

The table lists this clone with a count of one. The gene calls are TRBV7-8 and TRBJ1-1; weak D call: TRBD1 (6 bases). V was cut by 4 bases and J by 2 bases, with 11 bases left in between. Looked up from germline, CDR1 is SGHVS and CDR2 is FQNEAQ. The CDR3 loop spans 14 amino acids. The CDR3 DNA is TGTGCCAGCAGCTCGTACAGGGAAAACACTGAAGCTTTCTTT. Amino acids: CASSSYRENTEAFF.

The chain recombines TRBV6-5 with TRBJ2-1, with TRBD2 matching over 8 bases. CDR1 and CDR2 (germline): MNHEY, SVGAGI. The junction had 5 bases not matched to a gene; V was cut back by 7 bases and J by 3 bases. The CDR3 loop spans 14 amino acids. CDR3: CASNRAGGYNEQFF. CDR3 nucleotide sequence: TGTGCCAGCAATCGGGCGGGAGGCTACAATGAGCAGTTCTTC.

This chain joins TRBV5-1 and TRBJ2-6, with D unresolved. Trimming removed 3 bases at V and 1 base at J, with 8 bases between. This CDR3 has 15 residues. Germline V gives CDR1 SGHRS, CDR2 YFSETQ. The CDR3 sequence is CASSSSGSGANVLTF. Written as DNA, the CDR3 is TGCGCCAGCAGCTCCTCCGGTTCTGGGGCCAACGTCCTGACTTTC.

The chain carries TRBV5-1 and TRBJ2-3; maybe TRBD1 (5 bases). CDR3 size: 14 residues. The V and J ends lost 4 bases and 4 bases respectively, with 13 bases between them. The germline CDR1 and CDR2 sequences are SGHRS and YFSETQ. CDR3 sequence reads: CASSGAGSPDTQYF. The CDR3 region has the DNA TGCGCCAGCAGCGGTGCAGGGTCCCCAGATACGCAGTATTTT.

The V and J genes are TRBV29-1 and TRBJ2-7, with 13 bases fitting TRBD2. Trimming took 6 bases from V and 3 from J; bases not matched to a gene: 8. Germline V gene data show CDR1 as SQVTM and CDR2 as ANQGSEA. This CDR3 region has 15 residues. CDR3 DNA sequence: TGCAGCGTGGAGGGACTAGCGGGAAAAGGCTACGAGCAGTACTTC. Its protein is CSVEGLAGKGYEQYF.

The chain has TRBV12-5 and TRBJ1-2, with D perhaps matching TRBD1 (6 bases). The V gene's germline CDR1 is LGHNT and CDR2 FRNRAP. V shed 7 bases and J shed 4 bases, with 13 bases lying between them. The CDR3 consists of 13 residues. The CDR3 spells CASASQGTYGYTF. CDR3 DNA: TGTGCTAGTGCCTCTCAGGGGACCTATGGCTACACCTTC.

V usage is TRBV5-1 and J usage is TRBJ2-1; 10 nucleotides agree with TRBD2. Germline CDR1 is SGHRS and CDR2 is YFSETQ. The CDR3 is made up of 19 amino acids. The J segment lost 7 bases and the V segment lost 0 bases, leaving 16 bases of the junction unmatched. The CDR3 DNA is TGCGCCAGCAGCTTGGGGGCTAACTTAGCGGGAGGTACGGGAAATGAGCAGTTCTTC. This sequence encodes CASSLGANLAGGTGNEQFF. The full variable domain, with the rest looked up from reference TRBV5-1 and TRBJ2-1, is KAGVTQTPRYLIKTRGQQVTLSCSPISGHRSVSWYQQTPGQGLQFLFEYFSETQRNKGNFPGRFSGRQFSNSRSEMNVSTLELGDSALYLCASSLGANLAGGTGNEQFFGPGTRLTVL.

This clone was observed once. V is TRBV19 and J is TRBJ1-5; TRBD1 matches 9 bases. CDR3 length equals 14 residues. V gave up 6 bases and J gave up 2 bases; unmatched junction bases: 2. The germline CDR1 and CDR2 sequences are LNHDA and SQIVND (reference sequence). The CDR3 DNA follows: TGTGCCAGTAGGGACAGGGGAGGCAATCAGCCCCAGCATTTT. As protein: CASRDRGGNQPQHF.

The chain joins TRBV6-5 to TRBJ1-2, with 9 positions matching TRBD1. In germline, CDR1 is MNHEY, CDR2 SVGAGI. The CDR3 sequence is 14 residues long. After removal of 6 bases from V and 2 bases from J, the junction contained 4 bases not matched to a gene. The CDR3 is CASSGTGSNYGYTF. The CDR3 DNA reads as TGTGCCAGCAGCGGGACAGGGAGCAACTATGGCTACACCTTC.